The TCR beta chain under discussion was sequenced for a study of cytomegalovirus exposure and HLA in healthy donors (dated 2017 in TCRdb). Describing the broader study: According to an earlier analysis of a few hundred of the donors, some 170 million T cells yielded 117 million unique TCR beta sequences and more than 250 Gb of sequence data. Four to six DR-DQ haplotypes were handled as single units for association and clustering, since linkage in the cohort was strong. The study profiled the T cell repertoires of some 610 subjects by immunosequencing and related them to cytomegalovirus serostatus. Typing coverage differed by locus: A, B, C, DRB1 and DQB1 were typed in about 620-640 donors, DQA1 in 522, DPA1 in 600 to 610, and DPB1 in around 440. An early release that covered 500 to 800 HLA-typed donors contained about 290 gigabases of sequencing data and 75 million to 100 million unique TCR sequences. Every discovery cohort repertoire had been produced on one sequencing platform. The study aimed to test whether cataloging public T cell receptors could reveal signatures of past pathogen exposure. Of the 300 to 500 genotyped donors, roughly 80% were placed in the genetic ancestry cluster associated with self-reported Caucasian donors. To predict cytomegalovirus infection status, the study brought together high-throughput TCR immunosequencing, statistical association of individual TCRs with disease status, and machine learning. To study patterns of TCR occurrence, a later analysis re-analyzed previously published TCR beta repertoires from around 670 donors and added high-resolution HLA genotyping. A later genetic analysis used genome-wide SNP genotypes for about 60% of the roughly 700 donors, treating that subset as a discovery cohort. Donor age, sex, ethnicity and CMV serostatus were compiled together with the repertoire data. Rather than using new phenotypic data, the later analysis identified candidate immune exposures from TCR beta sequences and from how often those sequences occurred across donors. An earlier analysis of 500 to 750 of the donors applied high-throughput TCR beta sequencing to assess whether each TCR beta V gene segment acted as functional or pseudogenic. Class I and class II HLA loci were covered by the typing at four-digit resolution. Across approximately 400 genotyped donors of the cohort, an average of roughly 250,000 unique TCR beta nucleotide sequences per donor were sequenced, and approximately 17% of those sequences were non-productive. A separate validation cohort of 100 to 150 different subjects was used in addition to the 666-subject first cohort.

With regard to this clone: Which antigen it targets is not known. Base quality data are lacking; no much larger clone is found one base away.

The cohort comprised more than 550 healthy bone marrow donors. All cohort members were sampled while nominally healthy, although unrecorded immune exposures were likely present. The donor was CMV seronegative and belonged to the group of under 400 seronegative cohort members. Each donor provided a peripheral blood sample, and peripheral blood mononuclear cells were used for TCR beta sequencing. The Qiagen DNeasy Blood Extraction Kit was used to extract genomic DNA from the blood cell samples. Including the terminal cysteine and phenylalanine, the CDR3 comprises 14 residues. The only DNA kept is the CDR3, 42 bases in frame from the first base. V is pared back by 0 bases and J by 4 bases, with 10 bases lying between the germline termini. The CDR1 and CDR2 encoded by the germline V gene are SGHRS and YFSETQ. Library generation was performed with the immunoSEQ multiplex PCR assay. The multiplex PCR relied on a mix of 60 forward primers for TCR Vbeta segments and 13 reverse primers for TCR Jbeta segments. The CDR3 region of rearranged TCR beta genes was amplified from genomic DNA with a multiplex PCR assay. Amplified TCR beta libraries were sequenced as 87-base-pair reads on the Illumina HiSeq System. The original pipeline was this. A later analysis tallied 70 million to 100 million unique TCR beta chains across the 666 repertoires, and around 10 million of those chains were shared by two or more donors. Raw reads were error-corrected and collapsed into unique sequences by a nearest-neighbor algorithm in which closely related sequences were merged to remove PCR and sequencing errors. To assign V, D and J gene segments, CDR3 sequences were aligned to IMGT reference sequences. For a sequence to be retained, a match of at least six nucleotides to both a V gene segment and a J gene segment was required. Rearrangements were classified as productive when the CDR3 lacked stop codons and remained in frame with V and J, and all other rearrangements were classified as non-productive. Following IMGT convention, CDR3 was defined as the stretch from the second conserved V-encoded cysteine up to the conserved J-encoded phenylalanine. The earlier analysis of some 540 of the donors excluded any sequence lacking an unambiguous match to a single V gene segment. An earlier analysis of 587 of the donors called V segments functional above 56.7% productive rearrangements and segregating when the between-donor standard deviation exceeded 5%. A statistical classification framework was built to diagnose cytomegalovirus status from the catalog of TCR beta chain sequences. V and J gene assignment, in a later analysis, came from comparing TCR nucleotide sequences with IMGT/GENE-DB human TR gene sequences. Using the TCRdist pipeline, a later analysis assigned CDR3 sequences along with most-parsimonious VDJ recombination scenarios. In a later analysis, each TCR beta chain was defined by its CDR3 amino acid sequence together with its V-gene family, and reads lacking a unique V-gene family were excluded. To address suspected cross-contamination and a sequencing artifact, a later analysis removed 592 highly shared, low-generation-probability nucleotide sequences. In a later analysis, a clonal expansion index for each public chain was calculated from normalized within-repertoire ranks of inferred template counts. In a later analysis, generation probabilities were computed with a VDJ recombination model fitted to out-of-frame rearrangements, and the resulting probabilities were checked against IGoR. A later analysis scored TCR-TCR, TCR-HLA and TCR-CMV co-occurrence with hypergeometric tests, applying a repertoire-size bias correction to TCR pairs. False discovery rates were estimated in a later analysis by permuting HLA or CMV assignments 20 times. A later analysis grouped co-occurring TCRs with DBSCAN, adding TCRdist sequence similarity when clustering within HLA-allele-positive subsets. Repertoires with fewer than 30,000 or more than 120,000 public chains, plus five repertoires with anomalous nucleotide sharing, were excluded from co-occurrence clustering. Held by TCRdb, this immuneACCESS table contains in-frame sequences only and omits some clones. Under half of the omission traces to an unresolved V gene where checked; the cause of the rest is unknown. V and J calls plus clone size are reproduced from that table; the DNA served to infer D and trimming. The sample table contains 110,000 to 150,000 clones; only one count was recorded for around a tenth of them. The ten biggest clones cover roughly 1.9% of the sample.

Study-level results and caveats: The only immune exposure information available for the cohort was CMV serostatus. In a later analysis, about 16,000 TCR beta sequences were associated with specific HLA alleles at a false discovery rate of 0.05. In vitro tests confirmed that three of the cytomegalovirus-associated TCR beta chains recognize cytomegalovirus antigens. The authors suggested that the approach could potentially be extended to other disease states and immunological phenotypes. An association between a missense DCLRE1C variant and V-gene and J-gene trimming of TCR beta chains was found in a later genetic analysis and replicated in an independent cohort. While some public TCRs were present in many individuals, most TCR sequences turned up only very rarely across donors. Assigning TCR associations to individual alleles was difficult when HLA alleles, especially DR and DQ, strongly co-occurred. A group of highly shared sequence variants was considered likely to be a technical artifact of the sequencing pipeline. In an earlier analysis of 587 of the donors, most TCR beta V segments appeared in productive rearrangements about 87% or about 30% of the time, broadly matching IMGT annotations. HLA typing was unavailable for some donors at each locus, so association tests used only the typed subset. A further reported finding was that TCR beta sequences accurately predicted the HLA-A and HLA-B alleles for most subjects in the first cohort. In a later analysis, most CMV-associated TCR beta chains were found to appear HLA-restricted, with HLA associations seemingly driven largely by CMV exposure. The classifier was reported to diagnose cytomegalovirus status with high specificity and sensitivity in both the original and validation cohorts. Only TCR beta chains were sequenced in this cohort, and the absence of alpha or paired-chain data limited detectable features. Because the 87-base-pair reads could not distinguish some IMGT-functional V segments, including TRBV6-2 and TRBV6-3, those segments were excluded. In a later genetic analysis, fewer N-insertions in productive TCRs were reported among donors in an Asian-associated ancestry cluster than the roughly 700-donor mean. Linkage disequilibrium might explain the correlated functional status among segregating V segments, but an unknown experimental factor could not be ruled out. The study gave a list of some 150 TCR beta chains associated with cytomegalovirus. Sequencing depth was assumed to be roughly uniform across donors in the presence/absence analyses, though that assumption may not hold. In a later analysis, TCR association rates were found to vary across HLA loci, with the most associated TCRs seen for DRB1 alleles and the fewest for HLA-C alleles. In a later analysis, HLA-associated TCR beta chains showed more clonal expansion and lower generation probabilities than non-associated chains that were equally common. The earlier analysis of approximately 560 of the donors excluded approximately 15 rarely observed V segments, including chromosome 9 orphons, because counts were too low. A later analysis reported that several top co-occurrence clusters appeared linked to parvovirus B19, influenza, CMV and Epstein-Barr virus.

Specimen: PBMCs. This receptor was taken from a male donor in good health and CMV-seronegative. The chain couples TRBV5-1 to TRBJ1-2; the D gene remains uncertain. The sequenced DNA is TGCGCCAGCAGCTTGGTGCCAGGCTCCTATGGCTACACCTTC. Translated, this gives CASSLVPGSYGYTF.